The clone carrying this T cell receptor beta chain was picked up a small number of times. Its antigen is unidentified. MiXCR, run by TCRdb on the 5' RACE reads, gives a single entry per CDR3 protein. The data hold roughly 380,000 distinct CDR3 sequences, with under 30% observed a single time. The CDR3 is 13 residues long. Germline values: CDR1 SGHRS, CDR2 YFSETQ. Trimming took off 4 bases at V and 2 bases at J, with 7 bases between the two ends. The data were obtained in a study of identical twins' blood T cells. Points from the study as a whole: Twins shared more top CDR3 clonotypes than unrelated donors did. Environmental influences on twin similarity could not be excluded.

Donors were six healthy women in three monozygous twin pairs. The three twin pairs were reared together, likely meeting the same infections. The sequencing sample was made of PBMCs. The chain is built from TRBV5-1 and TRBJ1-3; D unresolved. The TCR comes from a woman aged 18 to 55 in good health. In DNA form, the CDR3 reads TGCGCCAGCAGCCGGCGAGCTGGAAACACCATATATTTT. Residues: CASSRRAGNTIYF.